Below are 30 T cell receptor beta chains sequenced from a single sample in a study of CD8 T cells in Susac syndrome. Random hexamers primed reverse transcription of about 0.45 to 1 ug RNA. In TCRdb, the immunoSEQ multiplex PCR reads were re-called with MiXCR into one record per CDR3 protein. The sample includes roughly 200,000 distinct CDR3 sequences, under 97% of them seen just once. The sequenced sample was CD4+ T cells from PBMCs. All receptors come from a human donor with multiple sclerosis.

The rearrangement links TRBV20-1 to TRBJ2-7, with D perhaps TRBD2 (5 bases). The CDR3 length is 16 residues. The germline gives CDR1 DFQATT, CDR2 SNEGSKA (reference sequence). V lost 2 bases, J lost 6 bases, and 23 bases lay in between. CDR3 residues: CSARPYIAGVAREQYF. CDR3 nucleotides: TGCAGTGCTAGACCATATATCGCGGGTGTGGCTCGCGAGCAGTACTTC.

The chain links TRBV20-1 to TRBJ2-5; D remains ambiguous. Trimming pared 3 bases from V and 5 bases from J, leaving 13 bases between. CDR3 length: 13 residues. CDR1 DFQATT and CDR2 SNEGSKA come from the germline V gene (reference sequence). The CDR3 DNA sequence: TGCAGTGCTAGTTTCACAGTAGGGGAGACCCAGTACTTC. This sequence encodes CSASFTVGETQYF.

The chain links TRBV20-1 to TRBJ1-4; the D is unclear. The CDR3 runs to 15 residues. Trimming shortened V by 0 bases and J by 6 bases, and 14 bases separated the two germline ends. Germline CDR1 reads DFQATT; CDR2 reads SNEGSKA (reference sequence). CDR3 protein: CSARDKLRSHEKLFF. The DNA for the CDR3 is TGCAGTGCTAGAGATAAGCTTCGGTCACATGAAAAACTGTTTTTT.

The V and J genes are TRBV2 and TRBJ1-5, with D unresolved. The germline V gene encodes CDR1 SNHLY and CDR2 FYNNEI. The CDR3 length is 14 residues. With 5 bases removed from V and 0 bases from J, the gap between germline ends came to 8 bases. DNA for the CDR3: TGTGCCAGCAGTTCACAGCTTAGCAATCAGCCCCAGCATTTT. Its translation is CASSSQLSNQPQHF. The complete variable domain, with remaining parts taken from reference TRBV2 and TRBJ1-5, reads EPEVTQTPSHQVTQMGQEVILRCVPISNHLYFYWYRQILGQKVEFLVSFYNNEISEKSEIFDDQFSVERPDGSNFTLKIRSTKLEDSAMYFCASSSQLSNQPQHFGDGTRLSIL.

CDR3 DNA sequence: TGCAGTGCTAGAGGGGACGGTTCCTACGAGCAGTACTTC. Protein sequence: CSARGDGSYEQYF. This chain links TRBV20-1 with TRBJ2-7; either TRBD1 or TRBD2 may fit D (5 bases each). The V end was cut by 1 base, the J end by 1 base, with 8 bases between. This CDR3 has 13 residues. Per germline, CDR1 DFQATT and CDR2 SNEGSKA (reference sequence).

The CDR3 DNA is TGTGCCAGCAGCCGCGTCGGGGGGCAAGAGACCCAGTACTTC. This translates into CASSRVGGQETQYF. V usage is TRBV7-9 and J usage is TRBJ2-5; the match to TRBD2 covers 7 bases. Trimming took 5 bases from V and 2 from J; bases not matched to a gene: 5. Germline CDR1 and CDR2: SEHNR and FQNEAQ (reference sequence). The CDR3 extends over 14 amino acids. Full variable domain (missing parts from reference TRBV7-9 and TRBJ2-5): DTGVSQNPRHKITKRGQNVTFRCDPISEHNRLYWYRQTLGQGPEFLTYFQNEAQLEKSRLLSDRFSAERPKGSFSTLEIQRTEQGDSAMYLCASSRVGGQETQYFGPGTRLLVL.

The chain couples TRBV7-2 to TRBJ2-3; TRBD2 aligns across 8 bases. The germline V gene has CDR1 SGHTA and CDR2 FQGNSA. Unmatched junction bases numbered 6, after V lost 2 bases and J lost 5 bases. The CDR3 is 15 amino acids. CDR3 loop: CASSLFGGAIDTQYF. CDR3 sequence (DNA): TGTGCCAGCAGCTTATTCGGGGGGGCAATAGATACGCAGTATTTT.

The V and J genes are TRBV7-2 and TRBJ2-1, with D possibly being TRBD2 (6 bases). Germline lookup yields CDR1 SGHTA and CDR2 FQGNSA. This CDR3 spans 14 amino acids. V was shortened by 6 bases and J by 4 bases, with 13 bases between the two germline ends. CDR3 loop: CASRIPGLYNEQFF. DNA for the CDR3: TGTGCCAGCAGAATCCCGGGACTTTACAATGAGCAGTTCTTC.

V usage is TRBV4-2 and J usage is TRBJ1-2; 8 bases align to TRBD1. The CDR3 covers 14 residues. After removal of 3 bases from V and 8 bases from J, the junction contained 8 bases not matched to a gene. The germline V gene encodes CDR1 LGHNA and CDR2 YNFKEQ. CDR3 region: CASSQIGQGQGYTF. In nucleotides, the CDR3 is TGTGCCAGCAGCCAGATTGGACAGGGCCAGGGCTACACCTTC.

V and J are TRBV2 and TRBJ2-7; D gene ambiguous. Germline CDR1 SNHLY, CDR2 FYNNEI. Trimming took off 1 base at V and 4 bases at J, with 5 bases between the two ends. This CDR3 is built from 12 residues. As DNA, the CDR3 is TGTGCCAGCAGTGAAGACGGGTACGAGCAGTACTTC. Protein: CASSEDGYEQYF.

V usage is TRBV19 and J usage is TRBJ1-6; D is uncertain. The CDR3 sequence is 16 residues long. Trimming left V 2 bases short and J 7 bases short, with 15 bases between. The germline V gene has CDR1 LNHDA and CDR2 SQIVND (reference sequence). The CDR3 sequence is CASSIISGRENSPLHF. The CDR3 DNA follows: TGTGCCAGTAGTATAATCTCCGGACGTGAAAATTCACCCCTCCACTTT.

This clonotype has only a few counts. The J gene is TRBJ2-7, the V gene TRBV6-5; 7 positions agree with TRBD1. V lost 5 bases and J lost 1; bases outside the gene matches: 5. The CDR3 totals 14 residues. Germline V gene sequence: CDR1 MNHEY, CDR2 SVGAGI. The CDR3 loop is CASSLDRASYEQYF. CDR3 sequence (DNA): TGTGCCAGCAGTCTCGACAGGGCATCCTACGAGCAGTACTTC.

The chain uses TRBV3-1 and TRBJ2-3; D is uncertain. The CDR3 covers 15 residues. The V and J ends lost 0 bases and 6 bases respectively, with 13 bases between them. Germline assignment: CDR1 LGHDT and CDR2 YNNKEL (reference sequence). CDR3 in DNA: TGTGCCAGCAGCCAAGAGTTAGCCCTGAGGGATACGCAGTATTTT. Encoded protein: CASSQELALRDTQYF.

J is TRBJ1-2 and V is TRBV18; D is uncertain. The germline V gene encodes CDR1 KGHSH and CDR2 LQKENI. V gave up 1 base and J gave up 6 bases, with 9 bases separating them. There are 13 residues in the CDR3. The CDR3 sequence is CASSPRNSDGYTF. The CDR3 DNA is TGTGCCAGCTCACCACGTAATTCTGATGGCTACACCTTC.

This chain uses TRBV28 with TRBJ2-5; TRBD2 aligns across 9 bases. V lost 5 bases and J lost 2; bases outside the gene matches: 9. Per germline, CDR1 MDHEN and CDR2 SYDVKM. This CDR3 is 16 amino acids long. The CDR3 DNA reads TGTGCCAGCAGTCCCCTCGGGCGGGGGGGACAAGAGACCCAGTACTTC. Amino acids: CASSPLGRGGQETQYF.

The rearrangement links TRBV29-1 to TRBJ1-2; D is undetermined. This CDR3 spans 12 amino acids. Per the germline V gene, CDR1 is SQVTM and CDR2 is ANQGSEA. V lost 4 bases and J 4 bases, leaving 10 bases between the germline ends. The CDR3: CSVVSASYGYTF. In DNA, the CDR3 is TGCAGCGTTGTTAGCGCCAGCTATGGCTACACCTTC.

This clonotype was observed once. V and J are TRBV20-1 and TRBJ1-5; 9 positions match TRBD1. CDR1 is DFQATT and CDR2 is SNEGSKA in the germline V gene (reference sequence). This CDR3 comprises 14 residues. The ends lost 6 bases at V and 6 bases at J; junction bases unmatched: 9. The CDR3 spells CSAPDRGNGQPQHF. CDR3 DNA sequence: TGCAGTGCACCTGACAGGGGGAATGGTCAGCCCCAGCATTTT.

The genes are TRBV9 and TRBJ2-5; 13 bases map to TRBD2. V trimming: 2 bases; J trimming: 6 bases; junction bases outside the gene matches: 1. This CDR3 is 14 amino acids long. Germline V gene lookup returns CDR1 SGDLS and CDR2 YYNGEE. CDR3 region: CASSVGTSGKTQYF. The CDR3 region has the DNA TGTGCCAGCAGCGTTGGGACTAGCGGGAAGACCCAGTACTTC. Full variable domain (remainder filled in from reference TRBV9 and TRBJ2-5): DSGVTQTPKHLITATGQRVTLRCSPRSGDLSVYWYQQSLDQGLQFLIQYYNGEERAKGNILERFSAQQFPDLHSELNLSSLELGDSALYFCASSVGTSGKTQYFGPGTRLLVL.

The chain links TRBV25-1 to TRBJ1-5; D is ambiguous. CDR1 and CDR2 from the germline V gene are MGHDK and SYGVNS. The CDR3 is made up of 13 amino acids. Trimming took off 3 bases at V and 4 bases at J, with 7 bases between the two ends. The CDR3 nucleotides read TGTGCCAGCAGTGAGAGTGGTAATCAGCCCCAGCATTTT. Its translation is CASSESGNQPQHF.

The V gene is TRBV15, the J gene TRBJ2-5; D is perhaps TRBD2 (5 bases). V was cut by 0 bases and J by 7 bases, with 12 bases left in between. The CDR3 consists of 14 residues. CDR1 is LNHNV and CDR2 is YYDKDF in the germline V gene (reference sequence). DNA for the CDR3: TGTGCCACCAGCAGAGATTTTGGTGGAGGGACCCAGTACTTC. Its protein product is CATSRDFGGGTQYF.

The V and J genes are TRBV15 and TRBJ1-2; D is possibly TRBD1 (5 bases). Germline loops: CDR1 LNHNV, CDR2 YYDKDF (reference sequence). The CDR3 has 15 amino acids. Trimming removed 0 bases from V and 7 bases from J, with 15 bases in between. The CDR3 nucleotides are TGTGCCACCAGCAGAGATCTCACAGGCGGCTTTGGCTACACCTTC. It is translated as CATSRDLTGGFGYTF. The whole variable domain, filled in from reference TRBV15 and TRBJ1-2, reads DAMVIQNPRYQVTQFGKPVTLSCSQTLNHNVMYWYQQKSSQAPKLLFHYYDKDFNNEADTPDNFQSRRPNTSFCFLDIRSPGLGDTAMYLCATSRDLTGGFGYTFGSGTRLTVV.

The chain couples TRBV25-1 to TRBJ1-3; D gene uncertain. The V and J ends lost 7 bases and 5 bases respectively, with 9 bases between them. This CDR3 comprises 12 residues. Germline V gene sequence: CDR1 MGHDK, CDR2 SYGVNS. The CDR3 DNA reads TGTGCCAGCAAGGGCATACGAAACACCATATATTTT. This sequence encodes CASKGIRNTIYF.

This clonotype was recorded a few times. V gene TRBV30 combines with J gene TRBJ1-2; D is uncertain. The CDR3 sequence is 11 residues long. Germline CDR1 and CDR2: GTSNPN and SVGIG (reference sequence). V lost 0 bases, J lost 5 bases, and 4 bases lay in between. This CDR3 reads CAWSVLYGYTF. The CDR3 DNA follows: TGTGCCTGGAGTGTCCTTTATGGCTACACCTTC.

This clonotype appeared a single time. This chain joins TRBV29-1 and TRBJ1-2; D is undetermined. The V gene lost 0 bases and the J gene lost 1 base, with 9 bases spanning the gap. This CDR3 contains 14 residues. The V gene's germline CDR1 is SQVTM and CDR2 ANQGSEA. The CDR3 region is CSVEDRTGNYGYTF. The CDR3, as DNA: TGCAGCGTTGAAGATCGGACGGGTAACTATGGCTACACCTTC.

This clonotype occurred a few times. V gene TRBV4-1 combines with J gene TRBJ2-1; D may be TRBD1 (6 bases). Germline V lookup: CDR1 MGHRA, CDR2 YSYEKL. This CDR3 is built from 14 residues. V dropped 4 bases and J dropped 9 bases, with 16 bases sitting between them. In nucleotides, the CDR3 is TGCGCCAGCAGCCCTCAACAGGGAGTCCCTGAGCAGTTCTTC. Translated, it gives CASSPQQGVPEQFF.

In this sample, this clonotype turned up a few times. The V call is TRBV6-2 or TRBV6-3, the J call TRBJ1-5; D is unclear. Between the trimmed V and J ends, which lost 4 bases and 6 bases, there was a span of 7 bases. The CDR3 sequence is 12 residues long. Germline lookup yields CDR1 MNHEY and CDR2 SVGEGT. The CDR3 bases are TGTGCCAGCAGTTTGCAAGGTCAGCCCCAGCATTTT. Protein product: CASSLQGQPQHF.

The chain has TRBV30 and TRBJ2-1, with 7 bases fitting TRBD1. The germline CDR1 and CDR2 sequences are GTSNPN and SVGIG (reference sequence). J gave up 3 bases and V 6 bases, and 8 bases lay outside the gene matches. The CDR3 covers 14 residues. CDR3 coding DNA: TGTGCCTGCAACCGGGACAGCGGCTACAATGAGCAGTTCTTC. Its protein product is CACNRDSGYNEQFF.

The chain recombines TRBV29-1 with TRBJ2-5, with D hard to call. The CDR3 loop spans 10 amino acids. V shed 7 bases and J shed 3 bases, with 6 bases lying between them. The V gene's germline CDR1 is SQVTM and CDR2 ANQGSEA. CDR3 DNA: TGCAGCGGCTGGGAAGAGACCCAGTACTTC. Protein sequence: CSGWEETQYF.

The V gene is TRBV3-1, the J gene TRBJ2-7; D might be TRBD2 (5 bases). Germline V gene lookup returns CDR1 LGHDT and CDR2 YNNKEL (reference sequence). Deletions cut 1 base from V and 8 bases from J, with 15 bases between. The CDR3 runs 14 residues. The CDR3 coding sequence is TGTGCCAGCAGCCAAGCGCGCCTCGTCGGGAAGCAGTACTTC. It specifies CASSQARLVGKQYF.

The chain has TRBV20-1 and TRBJ2-1, with TRBD2 identical over 8 bases. The CDR3 runs 15 residues. Unmatched junction bases numbered 15, after V lost 6 bases and J lost 8 bases. CDR1 and CDR2 from the germline V gene are DFQATT and SNEGSKA (reference sequence). The CDR3 loop reads CSAQRSGGAGDEQFF. CDR3 nucleotides: TGCAGTGCCCAGAGGTCCGGGGGGGCCGGCGATGAGCAGTTCTTC.